This T cell receptor beta chain was sequenced during a study of OX40 agonist ivuxolimab in advanced cancers. As for the study in general: 40% to 50% of patients had received prior checkpoint inhibitor therapy.

This CDR3 has 13 amino acids. V lost 3 bases to trimming and J lost 8 bases; unmatched junction nucleotides: 6. The germline gives CDR1 SGHAT, CDR2 FQNNGV. This clone was seen just once. The antigen remains unidentified. Study-level points and caveats: At 0.1 to 3.0 mg/kg and by week 6, CD4+ and CD8+ T cells in the blood had expanded clonally. Among the least clonally expanded were partial responders at 0.1-3.0 mg/kg.

Profiled with immunoSEQ multiplex PCR; TCRdb holds only in-frame clones, not every one. Here the sample spans some 78,000 clones, about 86% being singletons. The study sampled blood at baseline, cycle 4 day 1, and cycle 7 day 1. Sequencing used CD4+ or CD8+ T cells sorted from blood, obtained in a trial of the OX40 agonist ivuxolimab. V is TRBV11-2 and J is TRBJ1-1; 7 bases are shared with TRBD1. This receptor was identified in an adult with an advanced solid tumor such as melanoma, head and neck, liver or kidney cancer. CDR3 protein: CASSFITGVEAFF. The CDR3 DNA is TGTGCCAGCAGCTTTATAACAGGGGTGGAAGCTTTCTTT.